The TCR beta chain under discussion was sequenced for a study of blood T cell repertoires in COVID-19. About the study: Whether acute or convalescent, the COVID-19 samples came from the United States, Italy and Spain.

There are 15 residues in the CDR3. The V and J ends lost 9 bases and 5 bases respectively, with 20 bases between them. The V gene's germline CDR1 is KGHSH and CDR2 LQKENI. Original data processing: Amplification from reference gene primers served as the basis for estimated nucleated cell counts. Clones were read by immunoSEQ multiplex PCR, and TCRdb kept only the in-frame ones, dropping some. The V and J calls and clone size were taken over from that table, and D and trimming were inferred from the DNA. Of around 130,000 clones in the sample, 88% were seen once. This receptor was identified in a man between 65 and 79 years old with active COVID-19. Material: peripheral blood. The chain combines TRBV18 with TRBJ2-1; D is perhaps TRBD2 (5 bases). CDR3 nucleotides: TGTGCCAGTGCGCCGTACCCGGAGGCAGACAATGAGCAGTTCTTC. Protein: CASAPYPEADNEQFF.